The clone carrying this TCR beta chain was counted between two and nine times. Its antigen is still unknown. RNA transcripts were the template for amplifying TCR beta CDR3 regions. RT-PCR in the first round (using the HTBI primer set) targeted the TCR CDR3. TCRdb processed the multiplex PCR reads anew with MiXCR; each CDR3 protein has one entry. The table shows some 180,000 distinct CDR3 sequences, with about 15% occurring only once. J lost 4 bases, V lost 1 base, and 8 bases had no gene match. This CDR3 is built from 16 residues. CDR1 is LGHDT and CDR2 is YNNKEL in the germline V gene (reference sequence). The data were taken from a study of T cells in Graves' hyperthyroidism and ophthalmopathy. Findings of the study overall: Separating ophthalmopathy from stable hyperthyroidism was achieved by a 13 V-J model.

The sample was blood. J is TRBJ1-2 and V is TRBV3-1; 8 bases are a match to TRBD1. The source of this sequence is a woman aged 50 to 60 with Graves' hyperthyroidism. The CDR3 DNA reads as TGTGCCAGCAGCCAAGTGGACAGGGCCTATTTCTATGGCTACACCTTC. Translating gives CASSQVDRAYFYGYTF.